The present entry profiles one T cell receptor (beta chain) with its context. Its cognate antigen is unknown. Profiling relied on immunoSEQ multiplex PCR, and the TCRdb table lists in-frame clones only, not all of them. Of around 30,000 clones listed, around 93% were seen once; the top ten hold 28%. This sample is part of a study of T cells in localized non-small cell lung cancer. General study findings and limits: In adjacent lung, a median around 50 of the top 100 tumor clones were found. Heterogeneity stays possible, as sequencing covered only one tumor region.

Trimming left V 4 bases short and J 3 bases short, with 15 bases between. Germline CDR1 and CDR2: KGHSH and LQKENI. CDR3 length: 15 amino acids. This rearrangement joins TRBV18 to TRBJ1-2; perhaps TRBD1 as D (6 bases). The source is a female donor of 60 years or more with stage I lung adenocarcinoma. The sequences come from peripheral blood, collected before any cancer treatment. CDR3 in amino acids: CASSRTGQGYYGYTF. For the CDR3, the DNA is TGTGCCAGCTCACGAACCGGGCAGGGGTACTATGGCTACACCTTC.